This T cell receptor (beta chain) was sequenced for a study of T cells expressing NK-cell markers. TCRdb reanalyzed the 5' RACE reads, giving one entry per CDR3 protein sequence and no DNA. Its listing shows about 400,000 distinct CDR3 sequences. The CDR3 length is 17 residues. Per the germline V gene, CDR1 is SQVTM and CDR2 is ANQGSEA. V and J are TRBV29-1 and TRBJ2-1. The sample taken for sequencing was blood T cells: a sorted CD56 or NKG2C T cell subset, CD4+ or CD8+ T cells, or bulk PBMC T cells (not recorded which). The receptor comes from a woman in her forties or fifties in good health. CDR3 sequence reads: CSVEDPLGLSSYNEQFF.